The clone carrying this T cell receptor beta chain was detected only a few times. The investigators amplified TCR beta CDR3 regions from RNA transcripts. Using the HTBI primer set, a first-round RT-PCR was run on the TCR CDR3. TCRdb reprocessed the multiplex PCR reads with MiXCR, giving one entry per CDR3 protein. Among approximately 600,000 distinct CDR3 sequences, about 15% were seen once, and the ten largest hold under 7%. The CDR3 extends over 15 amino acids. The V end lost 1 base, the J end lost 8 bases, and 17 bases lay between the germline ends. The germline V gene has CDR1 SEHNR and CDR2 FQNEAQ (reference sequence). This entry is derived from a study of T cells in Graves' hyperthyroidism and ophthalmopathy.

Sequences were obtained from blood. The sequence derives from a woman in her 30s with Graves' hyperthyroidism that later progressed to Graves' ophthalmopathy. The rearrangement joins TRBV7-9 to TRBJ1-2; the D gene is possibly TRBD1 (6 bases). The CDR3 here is CASSLGRQGRDGYTF. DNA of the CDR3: TGTGCCAGCAGCTTAGGAAGGCAGGGGAGGGACGGCTACACCTTC.